This is a list of T cell receptor beta chains from one sample in a study of cytomegalovirus exposure and HLA in healthy donors. Here immunoSEQ multiplex PCR was the method, and the copy in TCRdb shows in-frame clones only, minus some. The table records about 98,000 clones, about 90% of them present only once. The sequenced sample was PBMCs. The receptors stem from a man aged 18 to 30 in good health and CMV-seropositive. CDR3s leave out the opening cysteine and the closing phenylalanine or tryptophan. D genes are given only for firm matches.

TRBJ2-2	TRBV19	-	ASSIASRGAGELF
TRBJ2-7	TRBV9	-	ASSVGTSNSYEQY
TRBJ2-1	TRBV7-2	TRBD2	ASSLGVAGVYNEQF
TRBJ2-3	TRBV28	TRBD2	ASSRTSLLTDTQY
TRBJ2-7	TRBV28	TRBD1	ASSSPNTGGPDEQY
TRBJ2-2	TRBV2	-	ASSMDSSTGELF
TRBJ2-1	TRBV19	-	ASSSRGGLSYNEQF
TRBJ2-5	TRBV5-3	-	ARAADTSRETQY
TRBJ2-1	TRBV7-2	TRBD2	ASSLKQRGGSYNEQF
TRBJ2-7	TRBV14	-	ASSQVLSLQGEQY
TRBJ1-1	TRBV19	TRBD1	ASSDRDSSLFMNTEAF
TRBJ1-1	TRBV11-3	-	ASSLDEENTEAF
TRBJ2-1	TRBV5-1	-	ASSESGPSVYNEQF
TRBJ2-2	TRBV2	TRBD2	ASSRLAGANTGELF
TRBJ1-4	TRBV6-4	TRBD1	ASSDSAQSTGRSTNEKLF
TRBJ2-2	TRBV5-4	TRBD1	ASSKQGWSGELF
TRBJ2-7	TRBV5-6	-	ASSPIEVLAPGEQY
TRBJ2-1	TRBV18	TRBD1	ASSPSDRGYNEQF
TRBJ2-1	TRBV7-2	TRBD2	ASNPPGGFDEQF
TRBJ2-6	TRBV6-1	-	ASRASGANVLT
TRBJ2-1	TRBV6-4	TRBD1	ASSDWGGQGEQF
TRBJ2-5	TRBV7-2	TRBD2	ASSLGGVSGGGETQY
TRBJ2-7	TRBV15	-	ATSRVNSLGSSYEQY
TRBJ2-7	TRBV5-6	TRBD2	ASSLLGLAGTYEQY
TRBJ2-7	TRBV10-3	-	AISDLQGIDYEQY
TRBJ2-1	TRBV7-8	-	ASSLVVVGREQF
TRBJ2-1	TRBV2	TRBD1	ASDGTENNEQF
TRBJ2-7	TRBV6-5	TRBD1	ASRDRGPYEQY
TRBJ1-6	TRBV6-1	TRBD1	ASSEDQGTGGILRSPLH
TRBJ2-3	TRBV11-2	-	ASSLFGGRIDTQY
TRBJ2-2	TRBV5-1	TRBD2	ASSYGLAGVGGELF
TRBJ2-7	TRBV19	-	ASSTDTTSSYEQY
TRBJ2-7	TRBV28	-	ASRNPGLQSSYEQY
TRBJ2-7	TRBV5-6	TRBD1	ASSGRQGMGAYEQY
TRBJ2-1	TRBV29-1	-	SVVVAAAEQF
TRBJ2-1	TRBV4-3	-	ASSGTYGEQF
TRBJ2-7	TRBV28	TRBD2	ASSPNRGGTSGTYEQY
TRBJ2-7	TRBV11-2	TRBD1	ASSSWTGAYEQY
TRBJ1-5	TRBV7-2	-	ASSLQGLQPQH
TRBJ2-1	TRBV28	TRBD1	ASSLTGPPYNEQF
TRBJ2-2	TRBV4-3	TRBD1	ASSHDRVLNTGELF
TRBJ2-5	TRBV6-1	-	ASSENMAQETQY
TRBJ2-7	TRBV11-2	TRBD1	ASSLYRGSYEQY
TRBJ2-7	TRBV2	-	ASFNSYEQY